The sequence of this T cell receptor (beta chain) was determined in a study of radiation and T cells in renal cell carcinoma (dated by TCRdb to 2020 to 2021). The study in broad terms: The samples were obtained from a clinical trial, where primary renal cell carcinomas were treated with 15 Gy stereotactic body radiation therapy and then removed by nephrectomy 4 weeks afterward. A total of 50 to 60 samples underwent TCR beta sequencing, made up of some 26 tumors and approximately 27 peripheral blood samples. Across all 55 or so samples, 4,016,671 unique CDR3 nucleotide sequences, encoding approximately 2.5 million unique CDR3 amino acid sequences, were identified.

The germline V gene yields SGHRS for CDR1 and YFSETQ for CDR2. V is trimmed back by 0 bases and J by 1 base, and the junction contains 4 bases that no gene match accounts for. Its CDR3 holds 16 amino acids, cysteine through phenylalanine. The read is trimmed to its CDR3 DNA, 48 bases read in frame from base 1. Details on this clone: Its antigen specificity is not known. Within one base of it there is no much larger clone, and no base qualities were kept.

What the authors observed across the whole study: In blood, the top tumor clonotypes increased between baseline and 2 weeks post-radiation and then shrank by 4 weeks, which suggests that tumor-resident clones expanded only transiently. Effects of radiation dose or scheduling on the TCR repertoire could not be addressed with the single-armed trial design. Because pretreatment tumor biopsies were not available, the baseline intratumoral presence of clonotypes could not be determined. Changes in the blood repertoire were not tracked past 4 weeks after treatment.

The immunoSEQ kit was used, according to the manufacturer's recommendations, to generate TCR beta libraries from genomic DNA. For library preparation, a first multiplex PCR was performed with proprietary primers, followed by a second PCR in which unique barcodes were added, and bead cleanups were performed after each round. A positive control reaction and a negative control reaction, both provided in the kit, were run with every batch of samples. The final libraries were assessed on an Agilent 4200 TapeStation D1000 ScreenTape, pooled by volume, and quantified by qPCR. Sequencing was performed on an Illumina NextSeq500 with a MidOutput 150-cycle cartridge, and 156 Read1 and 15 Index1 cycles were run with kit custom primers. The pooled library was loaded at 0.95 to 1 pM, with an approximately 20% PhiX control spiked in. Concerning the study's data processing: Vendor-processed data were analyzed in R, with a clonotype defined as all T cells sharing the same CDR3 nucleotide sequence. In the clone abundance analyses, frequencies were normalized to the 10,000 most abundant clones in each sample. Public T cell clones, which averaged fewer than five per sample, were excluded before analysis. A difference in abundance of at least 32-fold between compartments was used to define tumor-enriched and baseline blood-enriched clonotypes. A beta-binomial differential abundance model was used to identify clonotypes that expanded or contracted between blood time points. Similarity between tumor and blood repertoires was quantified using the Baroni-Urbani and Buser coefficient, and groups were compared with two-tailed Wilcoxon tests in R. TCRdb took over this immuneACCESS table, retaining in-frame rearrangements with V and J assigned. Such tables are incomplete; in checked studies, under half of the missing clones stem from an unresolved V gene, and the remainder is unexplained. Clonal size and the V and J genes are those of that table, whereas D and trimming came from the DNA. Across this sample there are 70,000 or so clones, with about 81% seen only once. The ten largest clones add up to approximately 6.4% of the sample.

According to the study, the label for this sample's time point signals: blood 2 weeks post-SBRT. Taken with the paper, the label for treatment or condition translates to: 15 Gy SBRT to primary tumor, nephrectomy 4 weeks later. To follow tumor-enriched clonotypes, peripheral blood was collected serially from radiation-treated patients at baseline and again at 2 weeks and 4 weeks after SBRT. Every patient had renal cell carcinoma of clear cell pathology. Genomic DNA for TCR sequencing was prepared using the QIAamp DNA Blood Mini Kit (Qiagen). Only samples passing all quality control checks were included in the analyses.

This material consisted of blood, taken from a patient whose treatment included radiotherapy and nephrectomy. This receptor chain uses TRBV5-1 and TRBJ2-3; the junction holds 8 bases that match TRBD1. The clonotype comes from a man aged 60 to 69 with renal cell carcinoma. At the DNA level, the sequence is TGCGCCAGCAGCTTGGCCGGGGGACAGGGCACAGATACGCAGTATTTT. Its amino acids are CASSLAGGQGTDTQYF.